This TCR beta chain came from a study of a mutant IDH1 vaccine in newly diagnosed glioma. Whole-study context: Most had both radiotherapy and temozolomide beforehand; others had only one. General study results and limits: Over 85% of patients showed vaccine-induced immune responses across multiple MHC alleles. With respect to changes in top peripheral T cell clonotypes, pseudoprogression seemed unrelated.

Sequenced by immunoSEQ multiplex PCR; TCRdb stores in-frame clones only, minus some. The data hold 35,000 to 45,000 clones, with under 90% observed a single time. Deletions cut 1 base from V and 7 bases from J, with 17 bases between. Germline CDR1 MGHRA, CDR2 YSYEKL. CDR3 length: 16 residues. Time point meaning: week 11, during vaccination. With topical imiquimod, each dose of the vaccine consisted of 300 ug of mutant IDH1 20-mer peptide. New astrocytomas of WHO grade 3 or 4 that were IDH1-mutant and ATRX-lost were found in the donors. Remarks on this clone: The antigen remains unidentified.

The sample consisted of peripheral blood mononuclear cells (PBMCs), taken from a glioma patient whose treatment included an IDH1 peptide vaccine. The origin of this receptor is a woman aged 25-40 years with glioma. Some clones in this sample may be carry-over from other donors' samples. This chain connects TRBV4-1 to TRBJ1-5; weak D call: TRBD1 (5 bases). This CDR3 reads CASSQAVWDSGQPQHF. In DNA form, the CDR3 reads TGCGCCAGCAGCCAAGCCGTTTGGGACTCGGGGCAGCCCCAGCATTTT.